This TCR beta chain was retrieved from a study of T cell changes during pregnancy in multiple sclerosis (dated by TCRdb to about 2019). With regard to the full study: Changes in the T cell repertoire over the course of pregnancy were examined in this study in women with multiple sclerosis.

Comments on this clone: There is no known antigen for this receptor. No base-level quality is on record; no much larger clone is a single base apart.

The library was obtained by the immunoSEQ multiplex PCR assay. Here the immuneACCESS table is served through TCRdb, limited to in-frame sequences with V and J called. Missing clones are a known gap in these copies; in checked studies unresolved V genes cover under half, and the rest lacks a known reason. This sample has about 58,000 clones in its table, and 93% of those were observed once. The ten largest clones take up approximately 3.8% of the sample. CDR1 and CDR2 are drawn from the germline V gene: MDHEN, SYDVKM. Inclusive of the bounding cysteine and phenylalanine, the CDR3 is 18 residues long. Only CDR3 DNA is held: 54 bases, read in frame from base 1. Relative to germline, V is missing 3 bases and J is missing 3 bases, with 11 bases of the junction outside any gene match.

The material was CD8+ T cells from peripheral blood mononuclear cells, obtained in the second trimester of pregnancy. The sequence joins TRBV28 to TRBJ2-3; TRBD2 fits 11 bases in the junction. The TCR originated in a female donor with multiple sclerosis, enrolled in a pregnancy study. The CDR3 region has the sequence CASSFPSALAGGTDTQYF. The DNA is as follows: TGTGCCAGCAGTTTCCCCTCGGCTCTAGCGGGAGGAACAGATACGCAGTATTTT.